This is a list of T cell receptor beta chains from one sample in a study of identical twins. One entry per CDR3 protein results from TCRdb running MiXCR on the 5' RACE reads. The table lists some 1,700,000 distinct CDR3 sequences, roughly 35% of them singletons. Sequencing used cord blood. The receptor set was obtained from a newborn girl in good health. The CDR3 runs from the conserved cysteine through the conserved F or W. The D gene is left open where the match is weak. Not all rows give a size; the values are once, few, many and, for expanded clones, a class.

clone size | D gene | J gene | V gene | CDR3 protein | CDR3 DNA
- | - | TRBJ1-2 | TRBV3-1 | CASSQELGNGYTF | TGTGCCAGCAGCCAAGAACTGGGGAATGGCTACACCTTC
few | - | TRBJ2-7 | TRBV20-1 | CSARTIAYEQYF | TGCAGTGCTCGGACTATCGCCTACGAGCAGTACTTC
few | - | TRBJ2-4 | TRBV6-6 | CASSSLQGFIQYF | TGTGCCAGCAGTTCCCTCCAGGGATTTATTCAGTACTTC
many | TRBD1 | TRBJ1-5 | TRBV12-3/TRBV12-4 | CASRQGANQPQHF | TGTGCCAGCAGACAGGGGGCCAATCAGCCCCAGCATTTT
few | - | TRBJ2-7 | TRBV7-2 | CASSHSGIGYEQYF | TGTGCCAGCAGCCATTCAGGGATTGGATACGAGCAGTACTTC
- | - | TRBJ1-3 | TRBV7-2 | CASSLAERVSGNTIYF | TGTGCCAGCAGCTTAGCGGAGCGGGTTTCTGGAAACACCATATATTTT
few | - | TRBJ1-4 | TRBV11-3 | CASSLGRTTNEKLFF | TGTGCCAGCAGCTTAGGGCGGACAACTAATGAAAAACTGTTTTTT
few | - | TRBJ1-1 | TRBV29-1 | CSVSKNTEAFF | TGCAGCGTTTCCAAGAACACTGAAGCTTTCTTT
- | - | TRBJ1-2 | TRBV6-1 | CANSVAGYGYTF | TGTGCCAACAGTGTGGCCGGCTATGGCTACACCTTC
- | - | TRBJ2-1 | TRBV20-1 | CSASEVSYNEQFF | TGCAGTGCTAGTGAAGTAAGCTACAATGAGCAGTTCTTC
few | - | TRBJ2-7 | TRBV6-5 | CASSYGSASYEQYF | TGTGCCAGCAGTTACGGGTCAGCTTCCTACGAGCAGTACTTC
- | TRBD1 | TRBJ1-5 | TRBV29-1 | CSVQGGNQPQHF | TGCAGCGTTCAGGGGGGCAATCAGCCCCAGCATTTT
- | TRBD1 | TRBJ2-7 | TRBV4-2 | CASSEPGTGPSSYEQYF | TGTGCCAGCAGCGAACCCGGGACAGGGCCAAGCTCCTACGAGCAGTACTTC
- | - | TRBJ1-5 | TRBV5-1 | CASSLVAATRPYNQPQHF | TGCGCCAGCAGCTTGGTGGCAGCTACACGGCCTTACAATCAGCCCCAGCATTTT
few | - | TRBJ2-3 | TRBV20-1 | CSASRPSTDTQYF | TGCAGTGCTAGTCGCCCAAGCACAGATACGCAGTATTTT
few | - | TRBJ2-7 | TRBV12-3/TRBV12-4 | CASSRDRLLDYEQYF | TGTGCCAGCAGCCGCGACAGGCTCCTAGACTACGAGCAGTACTTC
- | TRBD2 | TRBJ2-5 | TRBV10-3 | CAIRGSAGGRETQYF | TGTGCCATCAGGGGGTCTGCGGGAGGGAGAGAGACCCAGTACTTC
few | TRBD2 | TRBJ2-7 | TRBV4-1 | CASSQTLAGAGYEQYF | TGCGCCAGCAGCCAAACCTTAGCGGGGGCTGGCTACGAGCAGTACTTC
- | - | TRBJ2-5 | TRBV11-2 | CASSPPSGNEQYF | TGTGCCAGCAGCCCCCCGAGCGGCAATGAGCAGTACTTC
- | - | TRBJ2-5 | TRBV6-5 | CASSYSYRAAETQYF | TGTGCCAGCAGTTACTCCTACAGGGCGGCGGAGACCCAGTACTTC
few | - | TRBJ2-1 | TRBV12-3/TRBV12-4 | CASSLRSGLYNEQFF | TGTGCCAGCAGTTTAAGGAGCGGCTTATACAATGAGCAGTTCTTC
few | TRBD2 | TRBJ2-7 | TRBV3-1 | CASSHRSPGLAYEQYF | TGTGCCAGCAGCCACAGGTCACCGGGACTAGCCTACGAGCAGTACTTC
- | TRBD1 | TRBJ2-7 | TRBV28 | CASSRLAGGGYEQYF | TGTGCCAGCAGCCGGTTGGCAGGGGGCGGCTACGAGCAGTACTTC
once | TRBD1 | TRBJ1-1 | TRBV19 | CASSKGQVEAFF | TGTGCCAGTAGTAAAGGACAGGTGGAAGCTTTCTTT
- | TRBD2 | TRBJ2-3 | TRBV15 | CATSRELTSGTLDTQYF | TGTGCCACCAGCAGGGAATTGACTAGCGGGACGCTCGATACGCAGTATTTT